Each of the 29 T cell receptor beta chains below was sequenced from the same sample in a study of CD8 T cells in Susac syndrome. Reverse transcription of about 0.5 to 1 ug RNA was carried out with random hexamers. From the immunoSEQ multiplex PCR reads, TCRdb called clonotypes with MiXCR, one entry per CDR3 protein. Of some 150,000 distinct CDR3 sequences listed, 90% to 95% were seen once; the top ten hold over 0.25%. Input material: CD8+ T cells from PBMCs. These receptors were obtained from a human donor in good health.

The chain recombines TRBV20-1 with TRBJ1-2; no definite D call. This CDR3 contains 10 residues. V was pared by 3 bases and J by 4 bases, with 3 bases between. Looked up from germline, CDR1 is DFQATT and CDR2 is SNEGSKA (reference sequence). This CDR3 is CSARPYGYTF. The CDR3 DNA reads as TGCAGTGCTAGGCCCTATGGCTACACCTTC.

The chain is built from TRBV7-8 and TRBJ2-2; D remains ambiguous. Trimming left V 11 bases short and J 3 bases short, with 7 bases between. Per the germline V gene, CDR1 is SGHVS and CDR2 is FQNEAQ. The length of the CDR3 is 11 residues. The CDR3, as DNA: TGTGCCGGACGATACACCGGGGAGCTGTTTTTT. Protein product: CAGRYTGELFF.

V is TRBV30 and J is TRBJ2-1; D remains unclear. The germline V gene has CDR1 GTSNPN and CDR2 SVGIG (reference sequence). V was trimmed by 1 base and J by 9 bases, leaving 19 bases between them. The CDR3 runs 15 residues. The DNA for the CDR3 is TGTGCCTGGAGTGGCTTGGCTGTCCTCAGCAGTGAGCAGTTCTTC. Protein product: CAWSGLAVLSSEQFF.

This chain uses TRBV18 with TRBJ1-1, with D uncertain. The length of the CDR3 is 13 residues. Trimming took 6 bases from V and 3 from J, leaving 11 bases between them. Germline V gene data show CDR1 as KGHSH and CDR2 as LQKENI. In DNA form, the CDR3 reads TGTGCCAGCTCCGCCGTGGGATACACTGAAGCTTTCTTT. Translation: CASSAVGYTEAFF.

V is TRBV7-9 and J is TRBJ2-7; 9 bases map to TRBD2. V lost 10 bases, J lost 4 bases, and 17 bases stayed unmatched. This CDR3 contains 16 residues. Germline assignment: CDR1 SEHNR and CDR2 FQNEAQ (reference sequence). The DNA for the CDR3 is TGTGCCACCAGTACGACTAGCGGCCAGGGGAGTTACGAGCAGTACTTC. Translation gives CATSTTSGQGSYEQYF.

The chain links TRBV27 to TRBJ2-7; weak D call: TRBD1 (6 bases). Trimming removed 9 bases at V and 7 bases at J, with 19 bases between. CDR1 is MNHEY, CDR2 SMNVEV, per germline (reference sequence). The CDR3 extends over 13 amino acids. As DNA, the CDR3 is TGTGCCAGTAACAGGGCAGGATTAACAGAGCAGTACTTC. Residues: CASNRAGLTEQYF.

The rearrangement links TRBV7-9 to TRBJ1-2; 11 positions agree with TRBD1. The V gene's germline CDR1 is SEHNR and CDR2 FQNEAQ (reference sequence). The V segment lost 3 bases and the J segment 7 bases; nucleotides outside the gene matches: 1. This CDR3 has 13 amino acids. CDR3 sequence (DNA): TGTGCCAGCAGCTTCGGGACAGGGGGTGGCTACACCTTC. It is translated as CASSFGTGGGYTF.

The V gene is TRBV5-6, the J gene TRBJ2-5; a weak D match, TRBD2 (6 bases). With 1 base removed from V and 5 bases from J, the gap between germline ends came to 9 bases. This CDR3 spans 13 amino acids. Germline CDR1 SGHDT, CDR2 YYEEEE. The CDR3 DNA reads TGTGCCAGCAGCTTGCCAGGAGGGGAGACCCAGTACTTC. Translation: CASSLPGGETQYF.

This clonotype showed up just once. The V and J genes are TRBV7-9 and TRBJ2-1, with no clear D. With 7 bases removed from V and 7 bases from J, the gap between germline ends came to 8 bases. The germline V gene has CDR1 SEHNR and CDR2 FQNEAQ (reference sequence). The CDR3 covers 11 residues. CDR3 in DNA: TGTGCCAGCATTGAAGGTAATGAGCAGTTCTTC. This encodes CASIEGNEQFF. The full variable domain, with the rest looked up from reference TRBV7-9 and TRBJ2-1, is DTGVSQNPRHKITKRGQNVTFRCDPISEHNRLYWYRQTLGQGPEFLTYFQNEAQLEKSRLLSDRFSAERPKGSFSTLEIQRTEQGDSAMYLCASIEGNEQFFGPGTRLTVL.

V is TRBV7-9 and J is TRBJ2-1, with TRBD1 as a possible D gene (6 bases). V was shortened by 5 bases and J by 5 bases, with 16 bases between the two germline ends. The CDR3 has 15 amino acids. Germline assignment: CDR1 SEHNR and CDR2 FQNEAQ (reference sequence). The CDR3, as DNA: TGTGCCAGCAGCGGGACACTACGAGGGGACAATGAGCAGTTCTTC. As protein: CASSGTLRGDNEQFF.

The chain has TRBV20-1 and TRBJ2-1; TRBD2 matches at 11 bases. The CDR3 length is 13 residues. The V and J ends lost 4 bases and 7 bases, in that order; junction bases with no gene match: 3. In germline, CDR1 is DFQATT, CDR2 SNEGSKA (reference sequence). In nucleotides, the CDR3 is TGCAGTGCTATGGGACTAGCGGAGAATGAGCAGTTCTTC. Translating it yields CSAMGLAENEQFF.

The chain links TRBV7-9 to TRBJ1-2, with TRBD1 matching over 7 bases. Unmatched junction bases numbered 7, after V lost 5 bases and J lost 4 bases. CDR1 is SEHNR and CDR2 is FQNEAQ in the germline V gene (reference sequence). The CDR3 consists of 14 residues. The CDR3 DNA sequence: TGTGCCAGCAGCCCACCTAGGGACAGCTATGGCTACACCTTC. This sequence encodes CASSPPRDSYGYTF. Full variable domain (rest looked up from reference TRBV7-9 and TRBJ1-2): DTGVSQNPRHKITKRGQNVTFRCDPISEHNRLYWYRQTLGQGPEFLTYFQNEAQLEKSRLLSDRFSAERPKGSFSTLEIQRTEQGDSAMYLCASSPPRDSYGYTFGSGTRLTVV.

The chain uses TRBV27 and TRBJ1-1; D is possibly TRBD1 (6 bases). This CDR3 is built from 14 residues. V was pared by 1 base and J by 1 base, with 7 bases between. CDR1 and CDR2 (germline): MNHEY, SMNVEV (reference sequence). The CDR3 sequence: CASSLLGANTEAFF. Written as DNA, the CDR3 is TGTGCCAGCAGTTTATTGGGGGCGAACACTGAAGCTTTCTTT.

This sequence joins TRBV2 and TRBJ2-5, with D maybe TRBD1 (6 bases). CDR1 and CDR2 from the germline V gene are SNHLY and FYNNEI. CDR3 length equals 17 residues. The germline V and J ends were trimmed by 6 bases and 2 bases, with 22 bases remaining between them. The CDR3 is CASREVEGHGGQETQYF. The CDR3 DNA reads TGTGCCAGCAGAGAGGTCGAGGGACACGGAGGTCAAGAGACCCAGTACTTC.

J is TRBJ1-5 and V is TRBV20-1; D may be TRBD1 (5 bases). The length of the CDR3 is 12 residues. Per germline, CDR1 DFQATT and CDR2 SNEGSKA (reference sequence). Trimming removed 6 bases at V and 5 bases at J, with 11 bases between. CDR3 sequence (DNA): TGCAGTGCCCGGGACGTAGATCAGCCCCAGCATTTT. Its protein is CSARDVDQPQHF.

This chain uses TRBV7-8 with TRBJ2-1; D remains unclear. CDR1 is SGHVS, CDR2 FQNEAQ, per germline. The CDR3 is 15 amino acids. Trimming removed 3 bases from V and 4 bases from J, with 13 bases in between. CDR3 sequence reads: CASSLMGTQYNEQFF. The CDR3 DNA sequence: TGTGCCAGCAGCTTGATGGGCACCCAATACAATGAGCAGTTCTTC.

CDR3 amino acids: CAWSVRDYYEETQYF. The CDR3 nucleotides read TGTGCCTGGAGTGTACGGGACTATTACGAAGAGACCCAGTACTTC. The V call is TRBV30, the J call TRBJ2-5; TRBD2 matches at 7 bases. The CDR3 contains 15 residues. With 0 bases clipped from V and 3 bases from J, the junction kept 7 bases outside the gene matches. The germline gives CDR1 GTSNPN, CDR2 SVGIG (reference sequence).

This rearrangement joins TRBV29-1 to TRBJ2-7, with D uncertain. Germline values: CDR1 SQVTM, CDR2 ANQGSEA. Trimming shortened V by 6 bases and J by 2 bases, and 11 bases separated the two germline ends. This CDR3 has 12 amino acids. The CDR3 reads CSVVSSTYEQYF. CDR3 bases: TGCAGCGTGGTGTCCTCGACCTACGAGCAGTACTTC.

The CDR3 region is CASSKKRQGNSGANVLTF. The CDR3 nucleotides are TGTGCCAGCAGCAAAAAGAGACAGGGTAACTCTGGGGCCAACGTCCTGACTTTC. The chain uses TRBV21-1 and TRBJ2-6; the DNA was not used to check the table's D call, TRBD1. TRBV21-1 is listed as a pseudogene. CDR3 length: 18 residues.

This sequence joins TRBV2 and TRBJ2-7; 8 nucleotides line up with TRBD1. This CDR3 comprises 15 residues. Germline-derived CDR1 and CDR2 are SNHLY and FYNNEI. V lost 3 bases and J lost 2; bases outside the gene matches: 6. This CDR3 reads CASSDGTGQTYEQYF. In DNA form, the CDR3 reads TGTGCCAGCAGTGATGGGACAGGCCAAACCTACGAGCAGTACTTC. The complete variable domain, with remaining parts taken from reference TRBV2 and TRBJ2-7, reads EPEVTQTPSHQVTQMGQEVILRCVPISNHLYFYWYRQILGQKVEFLVSFYNNEISEKSEIFDDQFSVERPDGSNFTLKIRSTKLEDSAMYFCASSDGTGQTYEQYFGPGTRLTVT.

The chain uses TRBV14 and TRBJ2-5; no definite D call. V dropped 3 bases and J dropped 3 bases, with 14 bases sitting between them. The CDR3 is made up of 15 amino acids. Germline loops: CDR1 SGHDN, CDR2 FVKESK. The CDR3 nucleotides read TGTGCCAGCAGCCATTTAAGCCACTACGAAGAGACCCAGTACTTC. Its translation: CASSHLSHYEETQYF.

This clonotype has just one count. The chain joins TRBV14 to TRBJ2-1; 9 positions match TRBD2. Trimming removed 3 bases from V and 6 bases from J; junction bases left unmatched: 6. This CDR3 is built from 15 residues. CDR1 is SGHDN and CDR2 is FVKESK in the germline V gene. CDR3 nucleotide sequence: TGTGCCAGCAGCCAGCTAGCGGGAATCCCCAATGAGCAGTTCTTC. Translation: CASSQLAGIPNEQFF.

The chain employs TRBV7-9 and TRBJ2-7; unclear D gene. CDR3 length equals 16 residues. The germline V gene has CDR1 SEHNR and CDR2 FQNEAQ (reference sequence). V was clipped by 2 bases and J by 3 bases, with 17 bases between them. CDR3: CASSLTVGYRYYEQYF. The CDR3 DNA follows: TGTGCCAGCAGCTTAACGGTCGGCTACCGGTACTACGAGCAGTACTTC.

J is TRBJ1-1 and V is TRBV2, with 8 bases matching TRBD1. CDR1 SNHLY and CDR2 FYNNEI come from the germline V gene. The CDR3 is 15 amino acids. With 6 bases clipped from V and 0 bases from J, the junction kept 6 bases outside the gene matches. In nucleotides, the CDR3 is TGTGCCAGCAGCTTACCAGGGGGCCTGAACACTGAAGCTTTCTTT. It translates to CASSLPGGLNTEAFF.

The chain recombines TRBV13 with TRBJ2-2; 8 bases match TRBD1. Germline V gene data show CDR1 as PRHDT and CDR2 as FYEKMQ (reference sequence). The junction had 4 bases not matched to a gene; V was cut back by 4 bases and J by 3 bases. The CDR3 contains 15 residues. For the CDR3, the DNA is TGTGCCAGCAGCTCCGGGACAGGCTACACCGGGGAGCTGTTTTTT. This translates into CASSSGTGYTGELFF.

The chain is built from TRBV9 and TRBJ1-3; no clear D. CDR1 and CDR2 (germline): SGDLS, YYNGEE. Trimming shortened V by 0 bases and J by 0 bases, and 7 bases separated the two germline ends. This CDR3 spans 15 amino acids. CDR3 loop: CASSVEGSSGNTIYF. As DNA, the CDR3 is TGTGCCAGCAGCGTAGAAGGCTCCTCTGGAAACACCATATATTTT.

The chain joins TRBV30 to TRBJ2-3, with 9 bases matching TRBD2. Losses at the gene ends were 1 base for V and 6 bases for J; bases not matched to a gene: 8. The CDR3 loop spans 15 amino acids. CDR1 GTSNPN and CDR2 SVGIG come from the germline V gene (reference sequence). The CDR3 bases are TGTGCCTGGAGTGCGCCGGGACTAGCAACCGATACGCAGTATTTT. The encoded protein is CAWSAPGLATDTQYF. The full variable domain, its missing parts supplied by reference TRBV30 and TRBJ2-3, is SQTIHQWPATLVQPVGSPLSLECTVEGTSNPNLYWYRQAAGRGLQLLFYSVGIGQISSEVPQNLSASRPQDRQFILSSKKLLLSDSGFYLCAWSAPGLATDTQYFGPGTRLTVL.

A single count supports this clonotype. The chain recombines TRBV12-3 or TRBV12-4 with TRBJ1-1; D remains unclear. The V end was cut by 4 bases, the J end by 7 bases, with 10 bases between. This CDR3 spans 12 amino acids. The DNA of the CDR3 is TGTGCCAGCAGTTCGGTGAGCCTTGAAGCTTTCTTT. Amino acid sequence: CASSSVSLEAFF.

The V and J genes are TRBV20-1 and TRBJ2-7; no clear D gene. The V gene lost 6 bases and the J gene lost 1 base, with 13 bases spanning the gap. CDR1 is DFQATT and CDR2 is SNEGSKA in the germline V gene (reference sequence). This CDR3 has 13 amino acids. This CDR3 reads CSAHPRASYEQYF. The CDR3 DNA reads as TGCAGTGCCCATCCCCGCGCTTCCTACGAGCAGTACTTC.